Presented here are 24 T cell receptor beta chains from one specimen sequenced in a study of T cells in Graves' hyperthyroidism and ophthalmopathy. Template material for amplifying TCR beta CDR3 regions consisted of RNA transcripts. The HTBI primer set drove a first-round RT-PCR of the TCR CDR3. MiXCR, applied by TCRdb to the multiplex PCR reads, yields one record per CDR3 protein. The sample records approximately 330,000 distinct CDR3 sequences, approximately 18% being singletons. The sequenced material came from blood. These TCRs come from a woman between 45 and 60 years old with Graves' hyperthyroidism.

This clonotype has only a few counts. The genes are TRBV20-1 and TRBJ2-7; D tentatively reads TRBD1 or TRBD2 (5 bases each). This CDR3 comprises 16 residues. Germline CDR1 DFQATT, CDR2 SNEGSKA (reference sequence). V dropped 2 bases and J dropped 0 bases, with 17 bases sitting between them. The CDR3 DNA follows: TGCAGTGCTAGACCCCGGGACGCCGATAGCTCCTACGAGCAGTACTTC. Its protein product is CSARPRDADSSYEQYF.

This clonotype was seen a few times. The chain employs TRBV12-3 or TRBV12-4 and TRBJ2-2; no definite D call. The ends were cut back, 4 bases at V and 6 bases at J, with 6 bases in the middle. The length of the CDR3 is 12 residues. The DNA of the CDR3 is TGTGCCAGCAGTTCGAATTCCGGGGAGCTGTTTTTT. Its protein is CASSSNSGELFF.

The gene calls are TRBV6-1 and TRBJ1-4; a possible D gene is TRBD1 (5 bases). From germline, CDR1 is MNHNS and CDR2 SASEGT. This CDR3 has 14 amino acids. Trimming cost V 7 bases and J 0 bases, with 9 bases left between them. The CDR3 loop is CASTDRTTNEKLFF. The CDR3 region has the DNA TGTGCCAGCACCGACAGAACAACTAATGAAAAACTGTTTTTT.

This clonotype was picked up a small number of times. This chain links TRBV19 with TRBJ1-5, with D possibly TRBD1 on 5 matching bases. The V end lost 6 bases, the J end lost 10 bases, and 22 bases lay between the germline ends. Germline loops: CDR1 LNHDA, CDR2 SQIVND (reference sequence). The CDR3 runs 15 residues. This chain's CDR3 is CASRPSGTAAVPQHF. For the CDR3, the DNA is TGTGCCAGTAGACCATCGGGGACGGCCGCGGTCCCCCAGCATTTT.

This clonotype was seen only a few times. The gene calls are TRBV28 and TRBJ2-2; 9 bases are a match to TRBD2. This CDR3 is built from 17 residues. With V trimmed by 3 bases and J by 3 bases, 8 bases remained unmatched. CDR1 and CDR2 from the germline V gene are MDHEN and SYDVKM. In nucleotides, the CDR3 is TGTGCCAGCAGTTTCCTTGCGGGAGGGTATGACACCGGGGAGCTGTTTTTT. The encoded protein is CASSFLAGGYDTGELFF.

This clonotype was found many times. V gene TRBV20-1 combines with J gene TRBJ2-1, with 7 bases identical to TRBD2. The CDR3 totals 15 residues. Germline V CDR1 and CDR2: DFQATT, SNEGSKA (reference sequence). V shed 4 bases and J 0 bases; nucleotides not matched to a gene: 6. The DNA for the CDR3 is TGCAGTGCTAATACCCCGGGAGGCTCCTACAATGAGCAGTTCTTC. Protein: CSANTPGGSYNEQFF.

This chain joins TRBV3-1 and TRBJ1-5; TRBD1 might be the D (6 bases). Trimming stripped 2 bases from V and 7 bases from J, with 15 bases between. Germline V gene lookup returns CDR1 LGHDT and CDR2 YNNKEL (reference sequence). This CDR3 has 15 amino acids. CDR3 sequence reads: CASSQRGGRGQPQHF. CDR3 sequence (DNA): TGTGCCAGCAGCCAAAGGGGGGGCCGAGGGCAGCCCCAGCATTTT.

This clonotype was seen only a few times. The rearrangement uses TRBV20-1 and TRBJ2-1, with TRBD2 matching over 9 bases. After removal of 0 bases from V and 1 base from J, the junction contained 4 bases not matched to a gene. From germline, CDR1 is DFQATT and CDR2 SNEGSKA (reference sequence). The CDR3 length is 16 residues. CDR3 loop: CSARDYSGGSYNEQFF. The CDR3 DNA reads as TGCAGTGCTAGAGATTACAGCGGGGGGTCCTACAATGAGCAGTTCTTC.

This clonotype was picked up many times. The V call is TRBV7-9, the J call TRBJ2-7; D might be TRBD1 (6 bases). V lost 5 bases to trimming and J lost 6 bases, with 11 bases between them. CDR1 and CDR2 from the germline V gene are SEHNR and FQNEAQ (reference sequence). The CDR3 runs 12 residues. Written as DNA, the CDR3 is TGTGCCAGCAGCACACAGGGTATCGAGCAGTACGTC. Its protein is CASSTQGIEQYV.

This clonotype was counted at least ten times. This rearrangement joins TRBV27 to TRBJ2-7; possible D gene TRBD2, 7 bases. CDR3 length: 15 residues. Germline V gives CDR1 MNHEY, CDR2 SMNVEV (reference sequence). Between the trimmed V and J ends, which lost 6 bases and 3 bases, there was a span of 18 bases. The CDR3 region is CASSQGSSGYYEQYF. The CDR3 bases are TGTGCCAGCAGCCAGGGGTCTAGCGGATACTACGAGCAGTACTTC.

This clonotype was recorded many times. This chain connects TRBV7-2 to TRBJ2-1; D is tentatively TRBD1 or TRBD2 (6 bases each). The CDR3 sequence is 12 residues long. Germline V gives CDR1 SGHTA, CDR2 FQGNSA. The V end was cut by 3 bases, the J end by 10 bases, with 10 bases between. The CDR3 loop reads CASSLGGREQFF. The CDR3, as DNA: TGTGCCAGCAGCTTGGGGGGCCGGGAGCAGTTCTTC.

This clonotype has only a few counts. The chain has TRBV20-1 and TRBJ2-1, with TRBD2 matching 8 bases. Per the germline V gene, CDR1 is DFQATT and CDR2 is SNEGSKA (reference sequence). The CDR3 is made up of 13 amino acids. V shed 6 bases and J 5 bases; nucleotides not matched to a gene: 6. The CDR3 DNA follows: TGCAGTGCCACGGGAGGGAACCACAATGAGCAGTTCTTC. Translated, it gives CSATGGNHNEQFF.

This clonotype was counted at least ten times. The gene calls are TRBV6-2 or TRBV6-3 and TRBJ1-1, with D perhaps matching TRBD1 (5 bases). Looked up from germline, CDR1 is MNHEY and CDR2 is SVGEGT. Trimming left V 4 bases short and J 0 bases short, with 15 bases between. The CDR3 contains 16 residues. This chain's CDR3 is CASSSLGRQMNTEAFF. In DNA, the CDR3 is TGTGCCAGCAGTTCCCTGGGCAGACAGATGAACACTGAAGCTTTCTTT.

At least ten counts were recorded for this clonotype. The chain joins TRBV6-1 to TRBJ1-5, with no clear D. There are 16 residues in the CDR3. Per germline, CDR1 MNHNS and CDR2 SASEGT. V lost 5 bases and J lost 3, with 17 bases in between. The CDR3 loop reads CASSYLRRSHNQPQHF. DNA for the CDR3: TGTGCCAGCAGTTATTTACGGCGAAGCCACAATCAGCCCCAGCATTTT.

The CDR3 loop reads CASSPNLDTQYF. For the CDR3, the DNA is TGTGCCAGCAGCCCTAACTTGGATACGCAGTATTTT. The chain has TRBV7-3 and TRBJ2-3; D call uncertain. Germline CDR1 SGHTA, CDR2 FQGTGA. The length of the CDR3 is 12 residues. V lost 5 bases, J lost 6 bases, and 9 bases lay in between.

CDR3 protein: CSATGDYEQYF. CDR3 DNA sequence: TGCAGCGCCACAGGGGACTACGAGCAGTACTTC. The V call is TRBV29-1, the J call TRBJ2-7; 7 bases agree with TRBD1. Germline V gene data show CDR1 as SQVTM and CDR2 as ANQGSEA. This CDR3 is built from 11 residues. J was trimmed by 3 bases and V by 7 bases; bases with no gene match: 3.

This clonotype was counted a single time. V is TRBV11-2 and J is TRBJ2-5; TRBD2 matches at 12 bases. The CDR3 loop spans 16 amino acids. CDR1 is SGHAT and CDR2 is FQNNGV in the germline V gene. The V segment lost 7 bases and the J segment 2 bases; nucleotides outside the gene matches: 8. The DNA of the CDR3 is TGTGCCAGCATACGACTAGCGGGAGAAGGGCAAGAGACCCAGTACTTC. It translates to CASIRLAGEGQETQYF.

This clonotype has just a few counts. CDR3 protein: CASSWGTSGGSTDTQYF. In DNA, the CDR3 is TGTGCCAGCAGCTGGGGGACTAGCGGGGGGTCCACAGATACGCAGTATTTT. The rearrangement uses TRBV5-4 and TRBJ2-3; the match to TRBD2 covers 15 bases. The CDR3 is made up of 17 amino acids. J was trimmed by 2 bases and V by 3 bases; bases with no gene match: 4. Per the germline V gene, CDR1 is SGHNT and CDR2 is YYREEE (reference sequence).

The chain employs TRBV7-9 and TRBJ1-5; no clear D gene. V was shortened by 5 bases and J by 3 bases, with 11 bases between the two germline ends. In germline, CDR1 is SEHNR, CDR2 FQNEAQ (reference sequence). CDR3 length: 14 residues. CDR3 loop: CASSPLDFNQPQHF. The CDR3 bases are TGTGCCAGCAGCCCCCTCGACTTCAATCAGCCCCAGCATTTT.

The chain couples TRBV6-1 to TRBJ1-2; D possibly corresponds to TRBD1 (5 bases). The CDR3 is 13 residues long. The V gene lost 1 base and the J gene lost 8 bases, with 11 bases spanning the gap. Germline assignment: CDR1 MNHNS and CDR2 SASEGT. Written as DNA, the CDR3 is TGTGCCAGCAGTGAAGAGGAAGGGACCGGCTACACCTTC. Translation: CASSEEEGTGYTF.

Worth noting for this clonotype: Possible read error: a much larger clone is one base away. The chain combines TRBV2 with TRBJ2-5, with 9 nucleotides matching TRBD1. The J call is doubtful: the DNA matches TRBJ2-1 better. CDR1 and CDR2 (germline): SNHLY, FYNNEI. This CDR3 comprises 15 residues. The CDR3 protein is CASSSSTGGQETQFF. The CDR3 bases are TGTGCCAGCAGTTCCAGCACAGGGGGCCAAGAGACCCAGTTCTTC.

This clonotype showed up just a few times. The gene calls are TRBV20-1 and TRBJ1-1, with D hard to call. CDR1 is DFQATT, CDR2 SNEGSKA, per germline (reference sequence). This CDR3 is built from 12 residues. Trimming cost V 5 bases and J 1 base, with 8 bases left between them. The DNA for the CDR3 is TGCAGTGCTCTAGGGTGGAACACTGAAGCTTTCTTT. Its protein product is CSALGWNTEAFF.

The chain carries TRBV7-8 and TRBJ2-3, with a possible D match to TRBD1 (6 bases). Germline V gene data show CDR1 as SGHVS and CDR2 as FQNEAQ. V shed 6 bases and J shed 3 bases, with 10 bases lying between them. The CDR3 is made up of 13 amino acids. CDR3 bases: TGTGCCAGCAGATCCGGACAGACAGATACGCAGTATTTT. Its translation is CASRSGQTDTQYF.

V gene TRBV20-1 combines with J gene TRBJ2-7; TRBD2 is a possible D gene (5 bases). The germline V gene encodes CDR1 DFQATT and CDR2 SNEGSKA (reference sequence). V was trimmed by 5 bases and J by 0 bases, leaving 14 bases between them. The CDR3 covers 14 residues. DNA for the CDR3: TGCAGTGCTGTCCTCCCGGGAACCTCCTACGAGCAGTACTTC. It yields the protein CSAVLPGTSYEQYF.